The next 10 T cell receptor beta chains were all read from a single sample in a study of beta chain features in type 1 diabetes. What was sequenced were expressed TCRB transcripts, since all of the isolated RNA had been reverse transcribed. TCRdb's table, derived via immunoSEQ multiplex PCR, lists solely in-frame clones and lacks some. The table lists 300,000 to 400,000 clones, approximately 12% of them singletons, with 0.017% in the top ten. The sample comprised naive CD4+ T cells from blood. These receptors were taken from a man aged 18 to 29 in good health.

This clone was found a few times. CDR3 nucleotides: TGCGCCAGCAGCTTCGACAGCTCCACTGATGGCTACACCTTC. Amino acid sequence: CASSFDSSTDGYTF. This chain joins TRBV5-1 and TRBJ1-2; perhaps TRBD1 as D (5 bases). Germline values: CDR1 SGHRS, CDR2 YFSETQ. This CDR3 has 14 amino acids. Trimming took 2 bases from V and 6 from J, leaving 14 bases between them.

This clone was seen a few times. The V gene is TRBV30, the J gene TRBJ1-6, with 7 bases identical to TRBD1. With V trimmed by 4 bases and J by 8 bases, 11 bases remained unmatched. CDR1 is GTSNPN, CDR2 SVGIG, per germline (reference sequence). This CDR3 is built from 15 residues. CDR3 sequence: CAWTGTGQPHSPLHF. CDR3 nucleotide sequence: TGTGCCTGGACCGGTACGGGACAGCCCCATTCACCCCTCCACTTT.

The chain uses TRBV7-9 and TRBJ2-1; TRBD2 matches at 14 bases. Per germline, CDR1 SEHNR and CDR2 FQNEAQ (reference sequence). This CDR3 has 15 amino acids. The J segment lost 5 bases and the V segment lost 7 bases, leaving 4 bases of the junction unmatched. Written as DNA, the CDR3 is TGTGCCAGCAACGAGGGACTAGCGGGAGACAATGAGCAGTTCTTC. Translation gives CASNEGLAGDNEQFF.

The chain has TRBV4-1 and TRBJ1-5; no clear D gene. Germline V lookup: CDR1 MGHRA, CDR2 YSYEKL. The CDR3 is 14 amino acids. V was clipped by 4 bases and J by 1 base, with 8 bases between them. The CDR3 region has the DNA TGCGCCAGCAGCCCCGTATCGAGCAATCAGCCCCAGCATTTT. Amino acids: CASSPVSSNQPQHF.

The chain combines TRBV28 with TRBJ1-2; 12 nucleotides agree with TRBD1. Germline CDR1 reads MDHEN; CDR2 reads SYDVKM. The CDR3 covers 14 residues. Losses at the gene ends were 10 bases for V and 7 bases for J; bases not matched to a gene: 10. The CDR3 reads CATPMGQGAVGYTF. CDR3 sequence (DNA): TGTGCCACCCCGATGGGACAGGGGGCGGTTGGCTACACCTTC.

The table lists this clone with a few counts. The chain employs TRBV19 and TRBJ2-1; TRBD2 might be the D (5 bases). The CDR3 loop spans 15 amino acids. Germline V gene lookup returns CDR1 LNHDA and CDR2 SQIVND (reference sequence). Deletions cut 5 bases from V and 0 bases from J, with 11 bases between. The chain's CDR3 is CASSQRENSYNEQFF. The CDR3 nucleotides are TGTGCCAGTAGTCAAAGGGAGAACTCCTACAATGAGCAGTTCTTC.

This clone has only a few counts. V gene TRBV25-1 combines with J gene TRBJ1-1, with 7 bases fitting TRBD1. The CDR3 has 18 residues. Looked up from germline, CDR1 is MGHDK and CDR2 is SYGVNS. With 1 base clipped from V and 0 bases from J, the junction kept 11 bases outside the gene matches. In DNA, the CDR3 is TGTGCCAGCAGTGAATCGAAGGGACAGACCTTTATGAACACTGAAGCTTTCTTT. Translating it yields CASSESKGQTFMNTEAFF.

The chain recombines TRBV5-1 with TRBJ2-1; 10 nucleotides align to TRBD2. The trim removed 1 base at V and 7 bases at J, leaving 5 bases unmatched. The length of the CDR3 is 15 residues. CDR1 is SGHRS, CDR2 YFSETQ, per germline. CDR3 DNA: TGCGCCAGCAGCTTGCTAGCGGGAGTGGGGAATGAGCAGTTCTTC. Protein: CASSLLAGVGNEQFF.

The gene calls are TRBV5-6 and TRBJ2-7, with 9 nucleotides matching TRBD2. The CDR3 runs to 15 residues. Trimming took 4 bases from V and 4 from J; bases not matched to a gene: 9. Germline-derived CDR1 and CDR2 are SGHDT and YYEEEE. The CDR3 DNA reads TGTGCCAGCAGCCCTTATAGCGGGAGTAGATACGAGCAGTACTTC. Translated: CASSPYSGSRYEQYF.

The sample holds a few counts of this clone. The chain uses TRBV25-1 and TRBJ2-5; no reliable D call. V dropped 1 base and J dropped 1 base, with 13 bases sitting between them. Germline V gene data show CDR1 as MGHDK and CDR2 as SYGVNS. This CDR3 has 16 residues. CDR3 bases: TGTGCCAGCAGTGAATCGATGACCAGACTCCAAGAGACCCAGTACTTC. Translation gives CASSESMTRLQETQYF. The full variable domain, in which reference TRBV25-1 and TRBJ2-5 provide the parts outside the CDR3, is EADIYQTPRYLVIGTGKKITLECSQTMGHDKMYWYQQDPGMELHLIHYSYGVNSTEKGDLSSESTVSRIRTEHFPLTLESARPSHTSQYLCASSESMTRLQETQYFGPGTRLLVL.